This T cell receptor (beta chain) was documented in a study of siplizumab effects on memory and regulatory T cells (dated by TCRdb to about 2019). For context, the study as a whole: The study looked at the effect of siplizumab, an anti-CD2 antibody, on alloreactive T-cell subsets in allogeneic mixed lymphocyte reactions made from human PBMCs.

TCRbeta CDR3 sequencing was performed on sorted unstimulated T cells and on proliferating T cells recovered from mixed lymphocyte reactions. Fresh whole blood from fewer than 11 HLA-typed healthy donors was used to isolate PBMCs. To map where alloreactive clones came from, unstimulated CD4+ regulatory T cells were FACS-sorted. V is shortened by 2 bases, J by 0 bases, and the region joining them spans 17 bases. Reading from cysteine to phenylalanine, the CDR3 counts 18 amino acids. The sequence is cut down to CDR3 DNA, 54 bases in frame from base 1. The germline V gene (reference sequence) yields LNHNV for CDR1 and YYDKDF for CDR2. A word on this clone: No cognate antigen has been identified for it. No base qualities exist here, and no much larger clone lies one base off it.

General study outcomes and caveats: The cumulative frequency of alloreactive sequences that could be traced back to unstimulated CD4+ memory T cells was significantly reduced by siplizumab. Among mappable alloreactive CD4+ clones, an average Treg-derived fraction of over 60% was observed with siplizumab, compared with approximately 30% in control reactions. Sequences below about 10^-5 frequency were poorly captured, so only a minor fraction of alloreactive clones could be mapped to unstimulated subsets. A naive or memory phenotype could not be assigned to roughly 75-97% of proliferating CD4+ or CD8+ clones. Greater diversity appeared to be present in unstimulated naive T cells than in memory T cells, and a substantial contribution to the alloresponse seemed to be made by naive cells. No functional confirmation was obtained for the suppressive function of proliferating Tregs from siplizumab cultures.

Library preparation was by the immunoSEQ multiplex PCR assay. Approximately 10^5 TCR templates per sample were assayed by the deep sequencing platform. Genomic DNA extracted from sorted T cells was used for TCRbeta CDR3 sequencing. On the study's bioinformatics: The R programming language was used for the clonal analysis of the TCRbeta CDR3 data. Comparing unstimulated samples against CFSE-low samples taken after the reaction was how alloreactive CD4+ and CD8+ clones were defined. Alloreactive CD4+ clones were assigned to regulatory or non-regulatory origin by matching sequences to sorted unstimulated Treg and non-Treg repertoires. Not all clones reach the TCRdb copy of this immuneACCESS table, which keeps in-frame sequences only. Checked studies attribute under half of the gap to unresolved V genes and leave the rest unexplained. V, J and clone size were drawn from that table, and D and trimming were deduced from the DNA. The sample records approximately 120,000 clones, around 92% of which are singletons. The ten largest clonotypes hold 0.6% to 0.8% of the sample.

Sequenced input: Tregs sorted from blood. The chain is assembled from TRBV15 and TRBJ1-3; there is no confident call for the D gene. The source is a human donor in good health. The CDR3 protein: CATSRLGITASSGNTIYF. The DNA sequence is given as TGTGCCACCAGCAGATTAGGTATCACGGCAAGCTCTGGAAACACCATATATTTT.